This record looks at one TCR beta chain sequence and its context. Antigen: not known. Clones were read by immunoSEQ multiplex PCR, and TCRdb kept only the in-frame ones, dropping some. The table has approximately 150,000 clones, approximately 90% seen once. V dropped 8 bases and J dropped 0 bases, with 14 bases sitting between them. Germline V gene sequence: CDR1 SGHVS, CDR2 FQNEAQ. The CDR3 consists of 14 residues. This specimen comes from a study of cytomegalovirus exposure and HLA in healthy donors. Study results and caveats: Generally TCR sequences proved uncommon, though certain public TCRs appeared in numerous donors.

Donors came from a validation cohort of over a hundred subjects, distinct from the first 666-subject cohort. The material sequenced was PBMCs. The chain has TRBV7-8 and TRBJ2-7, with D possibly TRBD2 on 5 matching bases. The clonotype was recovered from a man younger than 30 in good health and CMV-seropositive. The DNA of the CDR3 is TGTGCCAGCTTAAGGACGGGGTACTCCTACGAGCAGTACTTC. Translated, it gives CASLRTGYSYEQYF.